The clone carrying this T cell receptor beta chain appeared a few times. Its antigen is not known. The sample originates from a study of OX40 agonist ivuxolimab in advanced cancers. Study-wide context: People in dose escalation had one of these cancers: hepatocellular carcinoma, melanoma, renal cell or head and neck cancer. Study outcomes and limitations: Partial responders at 0.1-3.0 mg/kg had among the lowest clonal expansion. Among T cells, CD8+ cells averaged more expanded clones than CD4+ cells.

The method was immunoSEQ multiplex PCR; TCRdb's version includes in-frame clones alone and lacks a portion of them. The sample shows under 85,000 clones, about nine tenths of them seen only once. Between the trimmed V and J ends, which lost 0 bases and 7 bases, there was a span of 11 bases. This CDR3 has 14 residues. From germline, CDR1 is SGDLS and CDR2 YYNGEE. The sequence was collected from an adult with an advanced solid tumor such as melanoma, head and neck, liver or kidney cancer. Specimen: CD4+ or CD8+ T cells sorted from blood, collected in a trial of the OX40 agonist ivuxolimab. The V and J genes are TRBV9 and TRBJ1-5, with D hard to call. CDR3 sequence: CASSVAPGRQPQHF. In DNA form, the CDR3 reads TGTGCCAGCAGCGTAGCCCCGGGGAGGCAGCCCCAGCATTTT.